The rows below give T cell receptor beta chains drawn from one sample of a study of cytomegalovirus exposure and HLA in healthy donors. Assay used: immunoSEQ multiplex PCR; TCRdb lists only in-frame clones, some missing. This listing includes about 43,000 clones. The sequencing sample was made of PBMCs. The source is a woman in her 30s in good health and CMV-seronegative. The CDR3 runs from the conserved cysteine through the conserved F or W. Fields, in order: J gene, V gene, clone size, D gene, CDR3 protein, CDR3 DNA. The D gene is left open where the match is weak. Clone size is given for some rows only: seen once, a few or many times, or a class if the clone is expanded.

TRBJ2-1,TRBV11-2,NA,NA,CASSFLGARPSYNEQFF,TGTGCCAGCAGCTTTCTCGGAGCGCGGCCCTCCTACAATGAGCAGTTCTTC
TRBJ1-5,TRBV9,NA,NA,CASSEGGSNQPQHF,TGTGCCAGCAGCGAGGGGGGGAGCAATCAGCCCCAGCATTTT
TRBJ1-1,TRBV4-1,NA,TRBD1,CASSPQGARAFF,TGCGCCAGCAGCCCGCAGGGGGCGCGGGCTTTCTTT
TRBJ2-5,TRBV4-2,NA,TRBD1,CASSHRDRGNQETQYF,TGTGCCAGCAGCCACCGGGACAGGGGGAATCAAGAGACCCAGTACTTC
TRBJ2-2,TRBV5-1,NA,NA,CASSLVLTVTGELFF,TGCGCCAGCAGCTTGGTCTTGACAGTCACCGGGGAGCTGTTTTTT
TRBJ1-2,TRBV9,NA,NA,CASSGSANYGYTF,TGTGCCAGCAGCGGCAGTGCAAACTATGGCTACACCTTC
TRBJ2-5,TRBV19,NA,TRBD2,CASSIRSSGRETQYF,TGTGCCAGTAGTATTCGGTCTAGCGGGAGGGAGACCCAGTACTTC
TRBJ2-1,TRBV7-9,NA,TRBD2,CASSLAGGNEQFF,TGTGCCAGCAGCCTAGCGGGAGGGAATGAGCAGTTCTTC
TRBJ2-7,TRBV21-1,NA,NA,CASSTDSCSYEQYF,TGTGCCAGCAGCACCGACAGTTGCTCCTACGAGCAGTACTTC
TRBJ2-7,TRBV4-1,NA,TRBD2,CASSQAGTSGREQYF,TGCGCCAGCAGCCAAGCCGGGACTAGCGGAAGGGAGCAGTACTTC
TRBJ2-2,TRBV7-3,NA,NA,CASSLTPKTGSGELFF,TGTGCCAGCAGCTTAACGCCTAAAACAGGATCCGGGGAGCTGTTTTTT
TRBJ2-7,TRBV5-8,NA,NA,CASSLLGGDEQYF,TGTGCCAGCAGCTTGTTGGGGGGTGACGAGCAGTACTTC
TRBJ2-7,TRBV7-9,NA,TRBD1,CASSGRGYHEQYF,TGTGCCAGCAGCGGCAGGGGGTACCACGAGCAGTACTTC
TRBJ2-1,TRBV9,NA,NA,CASSVGDEQFF,TGTGCCAGCAGTGTGGGCGATGAGCAGTTCTTC
TRBJ2-1,TRBV28,NA,NA,CASSPPEGLYNEQFF,TGTGCCAGCAGTCCCCCGGAGGGGCTCTACAATGAGCAGTTCTTC
TRBJ1-3,TRBV30,NA,NA,CALQASSGNTIYF,TGTGCCTTACAGGCGTCCTCTGGAAACACCATATATTTT
TRBJ2-7,TRBV19,NA,NA,CASSLAGDTEQYF,TGTGCCAGTAGTCTGGCAGGGGATACGGAGCAGTACTTC
TRBJ1-1,TRBV4-1,NA,TRBD1,CASSQGDRGLNTEAFF,TGCGCCAGCAGCCAAGGCGACAGGGGACTGAACACTGAAGCTTTCTTT
TRBJ1-1,TRBV6-5,NA,NA,CASSRRQRVGAFF,TGTGCCAGCAGTAGGCGACAGAGAGTCGGAGCTTTCTTT
TRBJ2-6,TRBV4-1,NA,NA,CASSQAQGSGANVLTF,TGCGCCAGCAGCCAAGCCCAGGGATCTGGGGCCAACGTCCTGACTTTC
TRBJ2-7,TRBV10-3,NA,NA,CAISTGTYEQYF,TGTGCCATCAGCACAGGGACCTACGAGCAGTACTTC
TRBJ1-2,TRBV5-1,NA,NA,CASSESNYGYTF,TGCGCCAGCAGCGAGTCTAACTATGGCTACACCTTC
TRBJ2-2,TRBV4-1,NA,NA,CASSQDHVGELFF,TGCGCCAGCAGCCAAGATCATGTCGGGGAGCTGTTTTTT
TRBJ2-7,TRBV4-1,NA,NA,CASSPNRDSSYEQYF,TGCGCCAGCAGCCCGAACAGGGATTCCTCCTACGAGCAGTACTTC
TRBJ2-2,TRBV6-1,NA,TRBD2,CASRGLAATGELFF,TGTGCCAGCAGGGGACTAGCAGCCACCGGGGAGCTGTTTTTT
TRBJ2-3,TRBV4-2,medium-sized,NA,CASSQDMAGGTDTQYF,TGTGCCAGCAGCCAAGATATGGCAGGGGGCACAGATACGCAGTATTTT
TRBJ1-1,TRBV14,NA,NA,CASSPTVNTEAFF,TGTGCCAGCAGCCCGACAGTTAACACTGAAGCTTTCTTT
TRBJ2-7,TRBV6-5,NA,TRBD2,CASSSGTSYEQYF,TGTGCCAGCAGTAGCGGGACCTCCTACGAGCAGTACTTC
TRBJ2-7,TRBV30,NA,NA,CAWSLQGYEQYF,TGTGCCTGGAGTCTACAGGGCTACGAGCAGTACTTC
TRBJ1-1,TRBV10-1,NA,NA,CASSDPGLGTEAFF,TGCGCCAGCAGTGACCCGGGGTTAGGCACTGAAGCTTTCTTT
TRBJ1-4,TRBV19,NA,NA,CASSIPGKMNEKLFF,TGTGCCAGTAGTATCCCCGGTAAGATGAATGAAAAACTGTTTTTT
TRBJ2-3,TRBV20-1,NA,NA,CSAGQVDTQYF,TGCAGTGCTGGACAAGTGGATACGCAGTATTTT
TRBJ2-7,TRBV18,NA,NA,CASSPGTYEQYF,TGTGCCAGCTCACCCGGGACCTACGAGCAGTACTTC
TRBJ2-7,TRBV7-9,NA,NA,CASSLDRDGRYEQYF,TGTGCCAGCAGCTTAGACAGGGACGGTAGGTACGAGCAGTACTTC
TRBJ2-6,TRBV29-1,NA,NA,CTVGYSGANVLTF,TGCACCGTCGGGTACTCTGGGGCCAACGTCCTGACTTTC
TRBJ2-3,TRBV15,NA,NA,CATSRDRAQADTQYF,TGTGCCACCAGCAGAGACAGGGCGCAGGCAGATACGCAGTATTTT
TRBJ2-3,TRBV4-1,NA,NA,CASSQGGGLVGQTDTQYF,TGCGCCAGCAGCCAAGGGGGCGGTCTGGTCGGGCAGACAGATACGCAGTATTTT
TRBJ1-5,TRBV5-1,NA,TRBD1,CASSLTGDQPQHF,TGCGCCAGCAGCTTGACAGGGGATCAGCCCCAGCATTTT
TRBJ2-7,TRBV2,NA,TRBD1,CASSEQGASYEQYF,TGTGCCAGCAGTGAGCAGGGGGCCTCCTACGAGCAGTACTTC
TRBJ2-1,TRBV4-1,NA,TRBD2,CASSQERGGLYNEQFF,TGCGCCAGCAGCCAAGAAAGGGGAGGGCTATACAATGAGCAGTTCTTC